The subject of this entry is one TCR beta chain. This clone was counted a single time. Its antigen is still unknown. The sample holds no much larger clone one base away, and base qualities are not on file. V lost 5 bases and J lost 5 bases, and the count of bases not matched to a germline gene is 4. From the cysteine through the phenylalanine, the CDR3 covers 13 amino acids. The CDR3 DNA has 39 bases and is translated from base 1. The germline V gene (reference sequence) provides CDR1 LNHDA and CDR2 SQIVND. This record belongs to a study of blood T cell repertoires in COVID-19 (dated by TCRdb to the early 2020s). Notes on the research overall: Collaborator samples came from the United States, Italy and Spain and covered acute and convalescent phases of COVID-19. The material from the prospective study consisted of cDNA or gDNA derived from T cells, B-cell-depleted T cells, or PBMCs. Subjects who had been exposed to COVID-19, were actively infected with it, or had recovered from it provided the deeply sampled blood TCRbeta repertoires that made up the dataset. The repertoires were released in a freely available public database intended as a resource for research on the immune response to SARS-CoV-2. The samples were drawn from the first 160 participants of the ongoing ImmuneRACE study and from about 1,200 subjects provided by 6 global collaborators. Sample metadata almost always included a de-identified subject ID, COVID-19 status, age in years and sex. Where HLA class I and class II types were available, the types were taken from metadata supplied by the sample provider, not from assay-based typing.

The collaborating institutions used their own protocols to collect whole blood in K2EDTA tubes. For TCRbeta analysis, collaborator samples were shipped as frozen whole blood, as isolated PBMCs, or as DNA extracted from either sample type. TCRbeta CDR3 regions were amplified from genomic DNA by means of the immunoSEQ Assay, a bias-controlled multiplex PCR. Under the source paper's analysis protocol: Within the assay, amplification of reference gene primers was used to estimate how many nucleated cells each sample contained. To quantify the absolute abundance of each unique TCRbeta CDR3 rearrangement, sequence reads were collapsed and filtered. For each sample, productive Simpson clonality was calculated as the square root of Simpson's diversity index across productive rearrangements. TCRdb obtained this table from immuneACCESS and retained in-frame rearrangements with V and J assigned. These tables miss some clones; where compared with another copy, unresolved V genes account for less than half of the shortfall, and the remainder is unexplained. Clone size and V and J calls were adopted from that table, with D and trimming inferred from the DNA. For this sample the table gives 70,000 to 80,000 clones, of which about 90% were detected only once. The ten biggest clones cover roughly 6.1% of the sample.

What the study reported, not specific to this receptor: Clinical and demographic metadata were provided uncurated, with the amount varying by source and participant.

The receptor was derived from a human donor in a cohort sampled during active COVID-19. Specimen: peripheral blood. The rearrangement joined TRBV19 to TRBJ1-1, and 8 junction bases match TRBD1. The nucleotides are TGTGCCAGTAGTCAGGGGGCCCGGACTGAAGCTTTCTTT. Translated, it gives CASSQGARTEAFF. Here the CDR3 is joined to the reference TRBV19 and TRBJ1-1 genes, and the full variable domain is: DGGITQSPKYLFRKEGQNVTLSCEQNLNHDAMYWYRQDPGQGLRLIYYSQIVNDFQKGDIAEGYSVSREKKESFPLTVTSAQKNPTAFYLCASSQGARTEAFFGQGTRLTVV.